Listed below are T cell receptor beta chains from one sample, sequenced in a study of T-cell reconstitution after alpha-beta-depleted transplantation in children. TCRdb reanalysed the PCR reads using MiXCR and keeps one entry per CDR3 protein. The sample consists of approximately 500,000 distinct CDR3 sequences, 8% to 11% of them appearing once. Sequences were derived from PBMCs, sampled before TCRalphabeta/CD19-depleted stem cell transplant. All receptors come from a child aged 2 to 9 with inherited bone marrow failure, due to receive a stem cell transplant. The CDR3 runs from the conserved cysteine through the conserved F or W. The order of the fields is J gene, clone size, D gene, V gene, CDR3 DNA, CDR3 protein. A D gene is named only where the DNA matches it firmly. A clone size is listed for some rows: how often the clone was seen (once, few, many), or a class if it is expanded.

>TRBJ2-5|-|TRBD2|TRBV12-3/TRBV12-4
TGTGCCAGCAGTCTATCTCCCGGGACTAGCGGACAAGAGACCCAGTACTTC
CASSLSPGTSGQETQYF
>TRBJ2-7|many|TRBD2|TRBV27
TGTGCCAGCTGTCCGCTAGCGGGAGTCCCCTACGAGCAGTACTTC
CASCPLAGVPYEQYF
>TRBJ2-7|many|-|TRBV7-7
TGTGCCAGCAGCTTAAGCGGTCCAGCCTACGAGCAGTACTTC
CASSLSGPAYEQYF
>TRBJ2-3|many|-|TRBV6-5
TGTGCCAGCAGTTACTCCCCGGTAATTCCGCAGTATTTT
CASSYSPVIPQYF
>TRBJ2-3|many|-|TRBV20-1
TGCAGTGCTAGGGCGGGGCAACGTCGAGATACGCAGTATTTT
CSARAGQRRDTQYF
>TRBJ2-1|many|-|TRBV9
TGTGCCAGCAGCGTAGAGGGGGGCTATCCGATGGGTGAGCAGTTCTTC
CASSVEGGYPMGEQFF
>TRBJ2-5|-|TRBD2|TRBV5-6
TGTGCCAGCAGCTTCGTAGCGGGAGGGCTTTTGGAGACCCAGTACTTC
CASSFVAGGLLETQYF
>TRBJ2-7|-|TRBD1|TRBV4-1
TGCGCCAGCAGCCAAACGGCGATCGGGACAGGACGAGGCGAGCAGTACTTC
CASSQTAIGTGRGEQYF
>TRBJ2-7|few|-|TRBV20-1
TGCAGTGCTAGAGTAGACGGGACCTACGAGCAGTACTTC
CSARVDGTYEQYF
>TRBJ2-1|many|TRBD2|TRBV15
TGTGCCACCAGCAGAGATTGGAGGGGGACTAGCACCAATGAGCAGTTCTTC
CATSRDWRGTSTNEQFF
>TRBJ2-1|-|TRBD2|TRBV5-1
TGCGCCAGCAGTCGGGGGTCGGGCGGGAGAGGTAATGAGCAGTTCTTC
CASSRGSGGRGNEQFF
>TRBJ2-1|many|-|TRBV12-3/TRBV12-4
TGTGCCAGCAGACAGACTGGTAACAATGAGCAGTTCTTC
CASRQTGNNEQFF
>TRBJ1-5|many|-|TRBV4-1
TGCGCCAGCAGCCAAGATGGCCCGAGGGCCAATCAGCCCCAGCATTTT
CASSQDGPRANQPQHF
>TRBJ2-1|many|-|TRBV4-3
TGCGCCAGCAGCCGGGGTATAGGTGTCAATGAGCAGTTCTTC
CASSRGIGVNEQFF
>TRBJ1-5|many|-|TRBV15
TGTGCCACCAGCAGAGACAGGACTGATCAGCCCCAGCATTTT
CATSRDRTDQPQHF
>TRBJ1-1|many|-|TRBV27
TGTGCCAGCAGTCGTTTTCAGTTTCACACTGAAGCTTTCTTT
CASSRFQFHTEAFF
>TRBJ2-5|few|-|TRBV28
TGTGCCAGCCAGTCCCAGGGTTGGGAGACCCAGTACTTC
CASQSQGWETQYF
>TRBJ1-1|many|-|TRBV7-2
TGTGCCAGCAGCCCCCGACTGTCAGGGTCAGAAGCTTTCTTT
CASSPRLSGSEAFF
>TRBJ2-7|few|TRBD1|TRBV11-1
TGTGCCAGCAATCTAGGGGCGTGGACAGGGGACTTTGACGAGCAGTACTTC
CASNLGAWTGDFDEQYF
>TRBJ1-1|many|-|TRBV5-1
TGCGCCAGCCGGCAAATGAACACTGAAGCTTTCTTT
CASRQMNTEAFF
>TRBJ1-3|many|-|TRBV7-2
TGTGCCAGCAGCATACTGACAGTTAGCTCTGGAAACACCATATATTTT
CASSILTVSSGNTIYF
>TRBJ2-3|many|-|TRBV11-2
TGTGCCAGCAGCTTCGGCGTAGCGCCGAGGGGCACAGATACGCAGTATTTT
CASSFGVAPRGTDTQYF
>TRBJ1-3|-|TRBD1|TRBV20-1
TGCAGTGCTGGATCTTTCAGGGGGGACACCATATATTTT
CSAGSFRGDTIYF
>TRBJ2-1|few|-|TRBV4-1
TGCGCCAGCAGCCGGCAGTACGGGAGAGGGTACAATGAGCAGTTCTTC
CASSRQYGRGYNEQFF
>TRBJ1-5|-|-|TRBV29-1
TGCAGCGTTGAAGGGGGTGGGGGTCAGCCCCAGCATTTT
CSVEGGGGQPQHF
>TRBJ2-7|many|-|TRBV11-2
TGTGCCAGCGTTCTAAGTGTAGGGGCGAACGAGCAGTACTTC
CASVLSVGANEQYF
>TRBJ2-3|many|-|TRBV11-2
TGTGCCAGCAGCCCGACGACACAGGATACGCAGTATTTT
CASSPTTQDTQYF
>TRBJ2-4|many|-|TRBV29-1
TGCAGCGTCCTTAGGCCGGGAATTGAGGACATTCAGTACTTC
CSVLRPGIEDIQYF
>TRBJ1-1|many|-|TRBV5-6
TGTGCCAGCAGCTTGGGTCCTCTGAACACTGAAGCTTTCTTT
CASSLGPLNTEAFF
>TRBJ2-1|many|TRBD2|TRBV29-1
TGCAGCGTTCCCCCAATTGGGCGGGAGACCTACAATGAGCAGTTCTTC
CSVPPIGRETYNEQFF
>TRBJ2-7|many|TRBD2|TRBV6-5
TGTGCCAGCAGTTTGGGACTAGCGGAACACTCCTACGAGCAGTACTTC
CASSLGLAEHSYEQYF
>TRBJ2-4|-|TRBD1|TRBV12-3/TRBV12-4
TGTGCCAGCAGCTCAACAGGGGAAAACATTCAGTACTTC
CASSSTGENIQYF
>TRBJ2-1|many|TRBD2|TRBV5-1
TGCGCCAGCAGCTTGGTAGCGGGAGGCCACAATGAGCAGTTCTTC
CASSLVAGGHNEQFF
>TRBJ2-7|many|-|TRBV15
TGTGCCACCGCCGTTGGGAGATTCTACGAGCAGTACTTC
CATAVGRFYEQYF
>TRBJ1-1|many|-|TRBV5-1
TGCGCCAGCAGCTTGGGGTTTGCAGGGCGGCGTTCTGAAGCTTTCTTT
CASSLGFAGRRSEAFF
>TRBJ2-3|many|-|TRBV5-4
TGTGCCAGCAGCACGGGGGCAGATACGCAGTATTTT
CASSTGADTQYF
>TRBJ2-7|many|TRBD1|TRBV28
TGTGCCTCACAGGACAGGCCCTACGAGCAGTACTTC
CASQDRPYEQYF
>TRBJ1-5|many|-|TRBV7-9
TGTGCCAGCAGTTTTTCGCGGGACCAGCCCCAGCATTTT
CASSFSRDQPQHF
>TRBJ2-1|-|TRBD1|TRBV30
TGTGCCTGGAGTGACCCGGGACAGGGGGATTACAATGAGCAGTTCTTC
CAWSDPGQGDYNEQFF
>TRBJ1-1|many|-|TRBV5-1
TGCGCCAGCAGACTGGCGGATAACACTGAAGCTTTCTTT
CASRLADNTEAFF
>TRBJ2-3|many|-|TRBV4-3
TGCGCCAGCAGCCAAGACCCAAAGTACCCGCAGTATTTT
CASSQDPKYPQYF
>TRBJ2-2|many|-|TRBV4-2
TGTGCCAGCAGCCAAGAGGCAGGGTGGAGTACCGGGGAGCTGTTTTTT
CASSQEAGWSTGELFF
>TRBJ1-1|many|-|TRBV20-1
TGCAGTGCTAGGAGGTCAATGTACACTGAAGCTTTCTTT
CSARRSMYTEAFF
>TRBJ2-7|few|-|TRBV10-3
TGTGCCATCAGTGAGCCGAGTCGTTGGGAGTCTCCCTACGAGCAGTACTTC
CAISEPSRWESPYEQYF
>TRBJ2-1|few|TRBD2|TRBV27
TGTGCCAGCAGTCCACCAATCTGGACTAGCGGGGCCTACAATGAGCAGTTCTTC
CASSPPIWTSGAYNEQFF
>TRBJ2-7|many|-|TRBV4-3
TGCGCCAGCAGCCAAGAATATTCCTACGAGCAGTACTTC
CASSQEYSYEQYF
>TRBJ2-7|many|-|TRBV7-2
TGTGCCAGCAGCTTAGTAACCTACGAGCAGTACTTC
CASSLVTYEQYF
>TRBJ2-7|many|-|TRBV7-9
TGTGCCAGCAGCTTAGGGCTATCTGATGAGCAGTACTTC
CASSLGLSDEQYF
>TRBJ2-7|many|-|TRBV28
TGTGCCAGCTACGGTAGCGGTATTACCTACGAGCAGTACTTC
CASYGSGITYEQYF
>TRBJ2-5|many|-|TRBV24-1
TGTGCCACCAGTGCACCCGAGAACAGTGGAGAGACCCAGTACTTC
CATSAPENSGETQYF
>TRBJ2-3|many|TRBD2|TRBV27
TGTGCCAGCAGTTCCAACCCTCCCTTAGCGGGAGGCCTCACAGATACGCAGTATTTT
CASSSNPPLAGGLTDTQYF
>TRBJ2-1|-|TRBD2|TRBV2
TGTGCCAGCAGCGGGACTAGCGGCGACGGGTTCTTC
CASSGTSGDGFF
>TRBJ1-6|many|-|TRBV12-3/TRBV12-4
TGTGCCAGCAGTTTATTGTCCTCGAGCTCCTATAATTCACCCCTCCACTTT
CASSLLSSSSYNSPLHF
>TRBJ2-7|few|TRBD2|TRBV2
TGTGCCATCAGTGAAAATCCAGGGGGACTAGCGGGAATGTACGAGCAGTACTTC
CAISENPGGLAGMYEQYF
>TRBJ2-1|many|TRBD2|TRBV24-1
TGTGCCACCAGTGACCCGGGACTAGCGGGGCAATACAATGAGCAGTTCTTC
CATSDPGLAGQYNEQFF
>TRBJ2-3|many|-|TRBV7-9
TGTGCCAGCAGCCCCCCCAGGGTGGCAGATACGCAGTATTTT
CASSPPRVADTQYF
>TRBJ2-1|many|-|TRBV24-1
TGTGCCACCAGTGATTCCCGGGACGTCCACAATGAGCAGTTCTTC
CATSDSRDVHNEQFF
>TRBJ1-2|-|-|TRBV15
TGTGACACCAGCAGTCAGGTGTTCGACTATGGCTACACCTTC
CDTSSQVFDYGYTF
>TRBJ1-4|many|-|TRBV11-2
TGTGCCAGCAGCTTTGGGTCCCAACTGTTTTTT
CASSFGSQLFF